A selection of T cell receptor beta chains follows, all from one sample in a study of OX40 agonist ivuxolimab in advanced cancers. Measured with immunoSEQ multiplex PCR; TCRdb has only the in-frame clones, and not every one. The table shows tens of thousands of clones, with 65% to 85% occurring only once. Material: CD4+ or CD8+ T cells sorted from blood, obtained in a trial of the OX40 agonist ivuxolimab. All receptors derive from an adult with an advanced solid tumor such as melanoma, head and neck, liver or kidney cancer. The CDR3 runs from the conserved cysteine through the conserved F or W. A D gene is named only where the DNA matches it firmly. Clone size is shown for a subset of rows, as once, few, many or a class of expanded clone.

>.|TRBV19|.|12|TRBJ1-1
TGTGCCAGTAGGCAGACCGGGACAGAAGCTTTCTTT
CASRQTGTEAFF
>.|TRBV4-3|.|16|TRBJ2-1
TGCGCCAGCAGCCAAGATCGGGGTTCAGGAAAGAATGAGCAGTTCTTC
CASSQDRGSGKNEQFF
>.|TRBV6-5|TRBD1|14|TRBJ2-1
TGTGCCAGCACCTATCAGGGGGAAGGTGGTGAGCAGTTCTTC
CASTYQGEGGEQFF
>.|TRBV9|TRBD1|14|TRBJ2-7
TGTGCCAGCAGCCTTGGACAGGGGGCCTACGAGCAGTACTTC
CASSLGQGAYEQYF
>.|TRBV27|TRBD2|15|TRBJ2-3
TGTGCCAGCAGCTCCGGGACTAGCAAATCCGATACGCAGTATTTT
CASSSGTSKSDTQYF
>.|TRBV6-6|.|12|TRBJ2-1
TGTGCCAGCAGTTACTCCAGCAATGAGCAGTTCTTC
CASSYSSNEQFF
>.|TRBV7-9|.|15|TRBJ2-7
TGTGCCAGCAGCGCAGGGACGGCACCGATTTACGAGCAGTACTTC
CASSAGTAPIYEQYF
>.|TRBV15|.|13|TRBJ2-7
TGTGCCACCAGCATTCGTCGGAACTACGAGCAGTACTTC
CATSIRRNYEQYF
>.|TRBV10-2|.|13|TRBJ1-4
TGCGCCAGCGTCACAGGGAGGGATGAAAAACTGTTTTTT
CASVTGRDEKLFF
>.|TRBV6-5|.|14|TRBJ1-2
TGTGCCAGCAGTTACTCGGAAGGGGGAAATGGCTACACCTTC
CASSYSEGGNGYTF
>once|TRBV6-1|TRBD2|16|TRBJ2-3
TGTGCCAGCAGTGAATGGCTAGCGGGCAGCACAGATACGCAGTATTTT
CASSEWLAGSTDTQYF
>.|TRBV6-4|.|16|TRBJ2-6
TGTGCCAGCAGTGTAGGGCAAGTCTCTGGGGCCAACGTCCTGACTTTC
CASSVGQVSGANVLTF
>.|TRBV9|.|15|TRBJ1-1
TGTGCCAGCAGCACCCCACAGGGTAGCGACACTGAAGCTTTCTTT
CASSTPQGSDTEAFF
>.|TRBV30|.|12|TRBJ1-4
TGTGCCTGGAGTGCCCTAGATGAAAAACTGTTTTTT
CAWSALDEKLFF
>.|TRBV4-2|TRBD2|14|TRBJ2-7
TGTGCCAGCAGCCAAGAAACTAGCGGCTACGAGCAGTACTTT
CASSQETSGYEQYF
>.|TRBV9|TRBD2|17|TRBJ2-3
TGTGCCAGCAGCTCCCCGAGGAGCGGGGGTAGCACAGATACGCAGTATTTT
CASSSPRSGGSTDTQYF
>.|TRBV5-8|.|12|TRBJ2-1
TGTGCCAGCACGAGATCCTACAATGAGCAGTTCTTC
CASTRSYNEQFF